Below, one TCR beta chain is given with its context. This entry is derived from a study of blood T cell repertoires in COVID-19. Study details: Specimens from acute and convalescent COVID-19 originated in the United States, Italy and Spain.

The ends were cut back, 8 bases at V and 5 bases at J, with 15 bases in the middle. CDR3 length: 13 amino acids. Looked up from germline, CDR1 is SNHLY and CDR2 is FYNNEI. The assay was immunoSEQ multiplex PCR, and TCRdb's table has in-frame clones only and misses some. Of under 250,000 clones listed, 87% are singletons. This TCR derives from a man aged 25-45 years who had recovered from COVID-19. This chain uses TRBV2 with TRBJ1-2; perhaps TRBD1 as D (6 bases). The material sequenced was PBMCs or T cells enriched from blood (not recorded which). The CDR3 protein is CASARQAQYGYTF. CDR3 coding DNA: TGTGCCAGCGCTAGACAGGCTCAATATGGCTACACCTTC. Drawing the rest from reference TRBV2 and TRBJ1-2, the complete variable domain is EPEVTQTPSHQVTQMGQEVILRCVPISNHLYFYWYRQILGQKVEFLVSFYNNEISEKSEIFDDQFSVERPDGSNFTLKIRSTKLEDSAMYFCASARQAQYGYTFGSGTRLTVV.